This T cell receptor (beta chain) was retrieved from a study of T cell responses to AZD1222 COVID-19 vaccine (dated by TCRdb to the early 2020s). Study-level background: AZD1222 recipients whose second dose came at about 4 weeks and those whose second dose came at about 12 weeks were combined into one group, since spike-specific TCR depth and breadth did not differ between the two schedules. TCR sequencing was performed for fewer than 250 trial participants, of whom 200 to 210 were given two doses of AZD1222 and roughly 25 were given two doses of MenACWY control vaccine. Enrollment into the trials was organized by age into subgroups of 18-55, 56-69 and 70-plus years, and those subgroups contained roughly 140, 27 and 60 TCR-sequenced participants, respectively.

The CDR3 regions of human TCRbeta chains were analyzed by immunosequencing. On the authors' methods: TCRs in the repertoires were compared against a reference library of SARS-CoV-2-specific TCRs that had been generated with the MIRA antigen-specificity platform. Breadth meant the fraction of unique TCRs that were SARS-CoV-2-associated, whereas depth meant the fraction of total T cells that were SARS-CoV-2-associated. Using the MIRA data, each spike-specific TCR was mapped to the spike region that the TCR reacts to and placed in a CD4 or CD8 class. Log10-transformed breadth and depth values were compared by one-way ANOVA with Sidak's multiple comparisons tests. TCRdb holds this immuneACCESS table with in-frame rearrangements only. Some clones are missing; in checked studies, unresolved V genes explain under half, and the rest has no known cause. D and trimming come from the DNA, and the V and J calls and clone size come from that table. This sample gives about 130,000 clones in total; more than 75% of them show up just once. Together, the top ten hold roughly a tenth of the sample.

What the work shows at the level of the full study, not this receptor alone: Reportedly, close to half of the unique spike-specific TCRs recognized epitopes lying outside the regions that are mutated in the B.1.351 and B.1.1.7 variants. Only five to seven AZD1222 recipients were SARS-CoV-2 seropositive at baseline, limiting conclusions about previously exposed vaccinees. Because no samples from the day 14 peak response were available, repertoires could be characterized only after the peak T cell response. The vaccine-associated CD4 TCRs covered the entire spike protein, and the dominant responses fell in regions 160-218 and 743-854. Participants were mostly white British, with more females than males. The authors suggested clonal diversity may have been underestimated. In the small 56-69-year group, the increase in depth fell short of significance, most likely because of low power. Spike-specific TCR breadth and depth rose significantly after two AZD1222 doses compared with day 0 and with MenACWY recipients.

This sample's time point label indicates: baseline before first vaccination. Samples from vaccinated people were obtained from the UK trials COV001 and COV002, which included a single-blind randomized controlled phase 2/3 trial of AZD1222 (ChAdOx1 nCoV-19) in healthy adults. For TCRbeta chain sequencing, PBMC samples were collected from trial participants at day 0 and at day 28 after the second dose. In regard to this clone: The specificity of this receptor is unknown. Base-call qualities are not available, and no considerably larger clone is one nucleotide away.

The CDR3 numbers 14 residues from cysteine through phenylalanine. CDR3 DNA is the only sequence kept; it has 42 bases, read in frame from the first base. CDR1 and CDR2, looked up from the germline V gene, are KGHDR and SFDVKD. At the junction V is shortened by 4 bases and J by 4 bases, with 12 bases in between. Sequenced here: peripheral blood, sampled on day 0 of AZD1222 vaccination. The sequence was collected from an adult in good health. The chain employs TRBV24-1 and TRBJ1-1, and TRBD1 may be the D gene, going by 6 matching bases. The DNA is TGTGCCACCAGTGAGGGACAAGGGGGCACTGAAGCTTTCTTT. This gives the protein CATSEGQGGTEAFF.